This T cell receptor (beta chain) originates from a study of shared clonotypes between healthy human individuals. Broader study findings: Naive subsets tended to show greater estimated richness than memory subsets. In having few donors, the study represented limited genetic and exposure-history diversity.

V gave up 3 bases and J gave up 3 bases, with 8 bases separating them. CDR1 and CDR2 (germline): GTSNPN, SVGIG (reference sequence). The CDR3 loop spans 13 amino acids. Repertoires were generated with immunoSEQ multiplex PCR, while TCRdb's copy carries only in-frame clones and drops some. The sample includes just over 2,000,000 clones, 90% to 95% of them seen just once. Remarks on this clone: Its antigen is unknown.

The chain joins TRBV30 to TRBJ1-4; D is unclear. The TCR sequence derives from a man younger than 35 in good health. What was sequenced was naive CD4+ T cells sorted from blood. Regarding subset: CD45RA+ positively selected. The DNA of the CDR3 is TGTGCCTGGAGCCAGGCACCTAATGAAAAACTGTTTTTT. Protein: CAWSQAPNEKLFF.